The present T cell receptor beta chain was sequenced within a study of CDR3 diversity in severe acne. TCRdb fed the PCR reads into MiXCR, producing one record per CDR3 protein. This repertoire shows around 100,000 distinct CDR3 sequences, about half found once; its top ten account for about an eighth. The CDR3 spans 14 residues. V was cut by 1 base and J by 3 bases, with 7 bases left in between. The germline V gene encodes CDR1 SGHDN and CDR2 FVKESK. The receptor comes from a male donor with acne. This chain uses TRBV14 with TRBJ1-5; D gene unclear. The sequenced sample was blood. The CDR3 coding sequence is TGTGCCAGCAGCCAAGGGCCCGCCAATCAGCCCCAGCATTTT. This gives the protein CASSQGPANQPQHF.